The 21 T cell receptor beta chains given below trace back to one sample, sequenced in a study of T cell responses to AZD1222 COVID-19 vaccine. TCRdb's copy holds only in-frame clones and misses some; the assay was immunoSEQ multiplex PCR. The sample lists 120,000 or so clones; approximately 82% were seen once. Sequenced material: peripheral blood, taken 28 days after the second AZD1222 dose. These receptors originate from an adult who received the AZD1222 COVID-19 vaccine.

Many counts were recorded for this clone. The V call is TRBV5-1, the J call TRBJ2-7; D possibly corresponds to TRBD2 (6 bases). The CDR3 runs to 15 residues. CDR1 SGHRS and CDR2 YFSETQ come from the germline V gene. V was pared by 0 bases and J by 2 bases, with 12 bases between. The CDR3 protein is CASSLGGREAYEQYF. DNA of the CDR3: TGCGCCAGCAGCTTGGGTGGCAGGGAGGCCTACGAGCAGTACTTC.

This clone appeared once. The rearrangement uses TRBV19 and TRBJ1-1; D is uncertain. The germline V gene has CDR1 LNHDA and CDR2 SQIVND (reference sequence). This CDR3 has 12 amino acids. Trimming shortened V by 6 bases and J by 5 bases, and 10 bases separated the two germline ends. CDR3 nucleotide sequence: TGTGCCAGTAGAGATAGGCGGACTGAAGCTTTCTTT. This encodes CASRDRRTEAFF.

J is TRBJ2-5 and V is TRBV27, with unresolved D. The CDR3 is 14 residues long. V was pared by 3 bases and J by 5 bases, with 13 bases between. Germline loops: CDR1 MNHEY, CDR2 SMNVEV (reference sequence). The CDR3 is CASSLRGFGETQYF. For the CDR3, the DNA is TGTGCCAGCAGTTTGCGTGGGTTCGGGGAGACCCAGTACTTC.

The CDR3 region is CASSVEFHNEQFF. In nucleotides, the CDR3 is TGTGCCAGCAGCGTAGAGTTTCACAATGAGCAGTTCTTC. The chain is built from TRBV9 and TRBJ2-1; no clear D. Trimming left V 0 bases short and J 5 bases short, with 6 bases between. Germline-derived CDR1 and CDR2 are SGDLS and YYNGEE. The CDR3 consists of 13 residues.

V is TRBV18 and J is TRBJ1-1, with 12 nucleotides matching TRBD1. Germline V CDR1 and CDR2: KGHSH, LQKENI. V lost 3 bases to trimming and J lost 7 bases; unmatched junction nucleotides: 15. There are 18 residues in the CDR3. The CDR3 DNA reads as TGTGCCAGCTCACCTACACCCGGGACAGGGGGCGGCGCCGGTGAAGCTTTCTTT. Protein product: CASSPTPGTGGGAGEAFF. Filled out from reference TRBV18 and TRBJ1-1, the complete variable domain reads NAGVMQNPRHLVRRRGQEARLRCSPMKGHSHVYWYRQLPEEGLKFMVYLQKENIIDESGMPKERFSAEFPKEGPSILRIQQVVRGDSAAYFCASSPTPGTGGGAGEAFFGQGTRLTVV.

This chain joins TRBV11-2 and TRBJ2-1; TRBD2 matches at 14 bases. The CDR3 is 16 residues long. Germline loops: CDR1 SGHAT, CDR2 FQNNGV. The V segment lost 4 bases and the J segment 9 bases; nucleotides outside the gene matches: 8. The CDR3 here is CASSSQPGLAGGEQFF. CDR3 nucleotide sequence: TGTGCCAGCAGCTCGCAACCCGGACTAGCGGGGGGTGAGCAGTTCTTC.

The genes are TRBV9 and TRBJ1-6, with 9 bases that match TRBD1. The length of the CDR3 is 15 residues. V was pared by 1 base and J by 10 bases, with 6 bases of the junction left unmatched. CDR1 and CDR2 from the germline V gene are SGDLS and YYNGEE. CDR3 sequence: CASSVRDREWSPLHF. The CDR3 DNA reads as TGTGCCAGCAGCGTAAGGGACAGGGAATGGTCACCCCTCCACTTT.

This clone has more than one count but fewer than ten. The gene calls are TRBV7-3 and TRBJ1-2, with D possibly TRBD1 on 5 matching bases. The CDR3 loop spans 14 amino acids. CDR1 and CDR2 (germline): SGHTA, FQGTGA. The ends were cut back, 5 bases at V and 7 bases at J, with 17 bases in the middle. The CDR3 nucleotides read TGTGCCAGCAGCCCCACTCGGGACGGTGGTGGCTACACCTTC. The encoded protein is CASSPTRDGGGYTF.

This clone was recorded a few times. Additional DNA sequences in this sample encode the identical CDR3. The chain joins TRBV10-1 to TRBJ2-7; 7 bases agree with TRBD1. The CDR3 is made up of 13 amino acids. Germline lookup yields CDR1 WNHNN and CDR2 SYGVQD (reference sequence). J lost 3 bases, V lost 4 bases, and 3 bases had no gene match. The CDR3 sequence is CASSAGGSYEQYF. As DNA, the CDR3 is TGCGCCAGCAGTGCAGGGGGAAGCTACGAGCAGTACTTC.

The V call is TRBV23-1, the J call TRBJ1-5, with D uncertain. TRBV23-1 is assigned to the ORF class and has an uncertain function. Trimming pared 4 bases from V and 9 bases from J, leaving 16 bases between. The CDR3 loop spans 14 amino acids. The CDR3 nucleotides read TGCGCCAGCAGTCGGGCCAAGTGTGATCGGCCCCAGCATTTT. Its translation: CASSRAKCDRPQHF.

This chain links TRBV5-4 with TRBJ1-2; no firm D call. Germline V lookup: CDR1 SGHNT, CDR2 YYREEE (reference sequence). V lost 5 bases, J lost 3 bases, and 8 bases lay in between. This CDR3 is built from 12 residues. The CDR3 is CASRWQDYGYTF. DNA of the CDR3: TGTGCCAGCAGGTGGCAGGACTATGGCTACACCTTC.

CDR3 in amino acids: CASSYLRRTASGKLFF. The DNA of the CDR3 is TGTGCCAGCAGTTACCTACGGCGGACAGCGTCGGGAAAACTGTTTTTT. The chain couples TRBV6-2 or TRBV6-3 to TRBJ1-4; TRBD1 might be the D (6 bases). The germline CDR1 and CDR2 sequences are MNHEY and SVGEGT. V lost 2 bases and J 10 bases, leaving 20 bases between the germline ends. There are 16 residues in the CDR3.

The chain uses TRBV4-3 and TRBJ1-2, with no clear D. CDR3 size: 15 residues. Germline V CDR1 and CDR2: LGHNA, YSLEER. Deletions cut 4 bases from V and 0 bases from J, with 12 bases between. The chain's CDR3 is CASSPGQEPNYGYTF. The CDR3 nucleotides are TGCGCCAGCAGCCCCGGGCAGGAGCCTAACTATGGCTACACCTTC.

This clone was seen only a few times. This chain uses TRBV3-1 (or the pseudogene TRBV3-2) with TRBJ1-1; tentative D call: TRBD1 (5 bases). There are 13 residues in the CDR3. CDR1 is LGHDT, CDR2 YNNKEL, per germline (reference sequence). V lost 2 bases, J lost 6 bases, and 10 bases lay in between. The CDR3 nucleotides read TGTGCCAGCAGCCAAACCAAAGGGGCTGAAGCTTTCTTT. Translating gives CASSQTKGAEAFF.

This rearrangement joins TRBV7-9 to TRBJ1-4; TRBD1 agrees at 8 bases. Germline CDR1 SEHNR, CDR2 FQNEAQ (reference sequence). J was trimmed by 8 bases and V by 2 bases; bases with no gene match: 10. This CDR3 contains 16 residues. CDR3 protein: CASSLRLDRASEKLFF. The DNA for the CDR3 is TGTGCCAGCAGCTTAAGGTTGGACAGGGCTTCCGAAAAACTGTTTTTT.

This chain uses TRBV4-1 with TRBJ2-1, with 9 bases aligning to TRBD1. The CDR3 extends over 14 amino acids. Trimming removed 2 bases from V and 7 bases from J; junction bases left unmatched: 3. Germline CDR1 and CDR2: MGHRA and YSYEKL. The CDR3 here is CASSQPGQGNEQFF. Here the CDR3 DNA reads TGCGCCAGCAGCCAACCGGGACAGGGAAATGAGCAGTTCTTC.

The rearrangement links TRBV5-6 to TRBJ1-5; 7 nucleotides line up with TRBD1. Germline CDR1 reads SGHDT; CDR2 reads YYEEEE. This CDR3 comprises 17 residues. The V gene end was trimmed by 1 base and the J gene end by 1 base; junction bases not matched to a gene: 8. The CDR3 here is CASSLFRQGPSNQPQHF. DNA for the CDR3: TGTGCCAGCAGCTTGTTCCGACAGGGTCCGAGCAATCAGCCCCAGCATTTT.

The chain couples TRBV15 to TRBJ1-1; TRBD1 agrees at 8 bases. With 3 bases clipped from V and 0 bases from J, the junction kept 6 bases outside the gene matches. The length of the CDR3 is 16 residues. CDR1 and CDR2 (germline): LNHNV, YYDKDF (reference sequence). This chain's CDR3 is CATSSLTGAMNTEAFF. CDR3 bases: TGTGCCACCAGCAGCTTGACAGGGGCGATGAACACTGAAGCTTTCTTT. The full variable domain, rest sourced from reference TRBV15 and TRBJ1-1, is DAMVIQNPRYQVTQFGKPVTLSCSQTLNHNVMYWYQQKSSQAPKLLFHYYDKDFNNEADTPDNFQSRRPNTSFCFLDIRSPGLGDTAMYLCATSSLTGAMNTEAFFGQGTRLTVV.

CDR3 in amino acids: CASSARETRKQFF. The CDR3, as DNA: TGTGCCAGCAGCGCCCGGGAGACGCGGAAGCAGTTCTTC. The V gene is TRBV9, the J gene TRBJ2-1; possible D gene TRBD2, 6 bases. The V gene lost 3 bases and the J gene lost 11 bases, with 15 bases spanning the gap. Germline values: CDR1 SGDLS, CDR2 YYNGEE. The length of the CDR3 is 13 residues. Based on the CDR3 plus reference TRBV9 and TRBJ2-1, the full variable domain is DSGVTQTPKHLITATGQRVTLRCSPRSGDLSVYWYQQSLDQGLQFLIQYYNGEERAKGNILERFSAQQFPDLHSELNLSSLELGDSALYFCASSARETRKQFFGPGTRLTVL.

In nucleotides, the CDR3 is TGCGCCAGCAGCCAACTTGGCAGCCATTCCTCTGGAAACACCATATATTTT. Amino acids: CASSQLGSHSSGNTIYF. The chain has TRBV4-1 and TRBJ1-3; no clear D gene. Germline V gene data show CDR1 as MGHRA and CDR2 as YSYEKL. Trimming removed 2 bases from V and 0 bases from J, with 14 bases in between. The CDR3 extends over 17 amino acids.

In this sample, this clone turned up a few times. Distinct nucleotide sequences in the sample also encode this CDR3. The rearrangement uses TRBV6-5 and TRBJ2-5; perhaps TRBD2 as D (5 bases). Trimming shortened V by 4 bases and J by 5 bases, and 8 bases separated the two germline ends. Germline-derived CDR1 and CDR2 are MNHEY and SVGAGI. CDR3 length: 12 residues. As DNA, the CDR3 is TGTGCCAGCAGTTCCCCGGGGGAGACCCAGTACTTC. It is translated as CASSSPGETQYF.